The rows below give T cell receptor beta chains drawn from one sample of a study of CD8+ T cells in alopecia areata. The data were produced by immunoSEQ multiplex PCR, yet TCRdb's version contains in-frame clones alone and is incomplete. The sample carries about 190,000 clones, roughly 66% recorded once. The sample here was CD4+ T cells sorted from blood, taken at week 24, from a patient treated with tofacitinib. The receptor source for this set is a human donor with alopecia areata. The CDR3 runs from the conserved cysteine through the conserved F or W. The D gene is left open where the match is weak. Rows give clone size only sometimes, using once, few, many, or a class for an expanded clone.

j_call | d_call | clone_size | v_call | cdr3_nt | cdr3_aa
TRBJ2-5 | TRBD2 | . | TRBV30 | TGTGCCTGTACTAGCGGCGGGGAGACCCAGTACTTC | CACTSGGETQYF
TRBJ2-3 | TRBD2 | . | TRBV5-6 | TGTGCCAGCAGCACACGACTAGCGGGGAATGCAGATACGCAGTATTTT | CASSTRLAGNADTQYF
TRBJ1-2 | . | . | TRBV29-1 | TGCAGCGTTGGGGGCGGTGGCTACACCTTC | CSVGGGGYTF
TRBJ2-7 | TRBD2 | . | TRBV4-1 | TGCGCCAGCAGCCAAGCCAGCGGGGGGGCCTACGAGCAGTACTTC | CASSQASGGAYEQYF
TRBJ1-2 | . | few | TRBV29-1 | TGCAGCGTTACTTTTGAGGAGGGAGGCTATGGCTACACCTTC | CSVTFEEGGYGYTF
TRBJ1-5 | . | . | TRBV15 | TGTGCCACCAGCAGAGGTCGGGTTCAGCCCCAGCATTTT | CATSRGRVQPQHF
TRBJ1-5 | TRBD1 | few | TRBV7-2 | TGTGCCAGCTCCCGGGAGACAGGGTTTCAGCCCCAGCATTTT | CASSRETGFQPQHF
TRBJ2-5 | TRBD2 | . | TRBV7-8 | TGTGCCAGCAGCCCGACCCGGACTAGCGTCGGGGAGACCCAGTACTTC | CASSPTRTSVGETQYF
TRBJ2-3 | TRBD1 | few | TRBV5-1 | TGCGCCAGCAGACCCTTCCCGGGACAGGAAGCGCAGTATTTT | CASRPFPGQEAQYF
TRBJ1-1 | . | few | TRBV7-3 | TGTGCCAGCAGCTTAACAAGGACAGCCACTGAAGCTTTCTTT | CASSLTRTATEAFF
TRBJ2-7 | . | . | TRBV27 | TGTGCCAGCAGTTTTTTCCCAGGGAGCCACGAGCAGTACTTC | CASSFFPGSHEQYF
TRBJ2-7 | . | few | TRBV15 | TGTGCCACCAGCAGAGATTTTCTAGGCGAGCAGTACTTC | CATSRDFLGEQYF
TRBJ1-2 | . | . | TRBV5-1 | TGCGCCAGCAGCTTGGATGGATCAAGGAACTATGGCTACACCTTC | CASSLDGSRNYGYTF
TRBJ1-2 | TRBD1 | . | TRBV25-1 | TGTGCCAGCAGTGCCGGGACAGGGGGCGGCTACACCTTC | CASSAGTGGGYTF
TRBJ1-2 | . | . | TRBV19 | TGTGCCAGTAGTACGTCCACAGGCTACTATGGCTACACCTTC | CASSTSTGYYGYTF
TRBJ2-3 | TRBD2 | . | TRBV27 | TGTGCCAGCAGTTTATGGGGACTAGCTAGCACAGATACGCAGTATTTT | CASSLWGLASTDTQYF
TRBJ2-5 | . | . | TRBV18 | TGTGCCAGCTCACCCTCGGGGGTTGAGCAGTACTTC | CASSPSGVEQYF
TRBJ2-1 | . | . | TRBV7-2 | TGTGCCAGCAGCGAAATGGCGGGGAACAATGAGCAGTTCTTC | CASSEMAGNNEQFF
TRBJ2-7 | . | . | TRBV29-1 | TGCAGCGTAGACGACAGCTCCTACGAGCAGTACTTC | CSVDDSSYEQYF
TRBJ2-3 | . | . | TRBV29-1 | TGCAGCGCCGACGGGGTGGGCACAGATACGCAGTATTTT | CSADGVGTDTQYF
TRBJ1-2 | TRBD1 | . | TRBV14 | TGTGCCAGCAGCCAAGCACTGAGGGGGCGCAATGGCTACACCTTC | CASSQALRGRNGYTF
TRBJ2-7 | TRBD1 | . | TRBV19 | TGTGCCAGTAGTATTCGACAGGGGGCAAGGGACGAGCAGTACTTC | CASSIRQGARDEQYF
TRBJ2-7 | TRBD2 | . | TRBV9 | TGTGCCAGCAGCGTAGTACCAGCGGGGGTGTACGAGCAGTACTTC | CASSVVPAGVYEQYF
TRBJ2-5 | . | . | TRBV2 | TGTGCCAGCAAAATGGGGCAGTGGGAGACCCAGTACTTC | CASKMGQWETQYF
TRBJ1-1 | . | . | TRBV4-3 | TGCGCCAGCAGCCATGGAGGGAACACTGAAGCTTTCTTT | CASSHGGNTEAFF
TRBJ2-2 | . | medium-sized | TRBV6-1 | TGTGCCAGCAGTGACGGGACAAGATTCACCGGGGAGCTGTTTTTT | CASSDGTRFTGELFF
TRBJ2-2 | . | few | TRBV14 | TGTGCCAGCAGCCGTTATCCCACCGGGGAGCTGTTTTTT | CASSRYPTGELFF
TRBJ1-1 | TRBD1 | . | TRBV29-1 | TGCAGCGCAAGACAGGGGGCCACTGAAGCTTTCTTT | CSARQGATEAFF
TRBJ1-5 | . | . | TRBV19 | TGTGCCAGTAGTCAACAGGGAGGCAATCAGCCCCAGCATTTT | CASSQQGGNQPQHF
TRBJ1-4 | . | . | TRBV6-1 | TGTGCCACGGGTACTAGGACGCGTAATGAAAAACTGTTTTTT | CATGTRTRNEKLFF
TRBJ2-3 | . | few | TRBV6-5 | TGTGCCAGTCCCCTAGCCGACCTCACAGATACGCAGTATTTT | CASPLADLTDTQYF